Below, 22 T cell receptor beta chains from the same sample are listed, as sequenced in a study of T cells in Graves' hyperthyroidism and ophthalmopathy. Amplification of TCR beta CDR3 regions was performed using RNA transcripts as template. The HTBI primer set drove a first-round RT-PCR of the TCR CDR3. TCRdb reanalysed the multiplex PCR reads using MiXCR and keeps one entry per CDR3 protein. The sample carries about 350,000 distinct CDR3 sequences, about a sixth recorded once. Sequences were obtained from blood. Every receptor here comes from a woman between 40 and 50 years old with Graves' ophthalmopathy.

The chain carries TRBV6-4 and TRBJ2-5, with 16 bases matching TRBD2. Germline V CDR1 and CDR2: MRHNA, SNTAGT. Losses at the gene ends were 5 bases for V and 0 bases for J; bases not matched to a gene: 18. The length of the CDR3 is 22 residues. CDR3 bases: TGTGCCAGCAGTCCCCTTGGGACTAGCGGGAGGGGCTTAACCCCGTACCAAGAGACCCAGTACTTC. Protein sequence: CASSPLGTSGRGLTPYQETQYF.

The chain employs TRBV12-3 or TRBV12-4 and TRBJ1-2; no definite D call. The CDR3 sequence is 12 residues long. Trimming pared 11 bases from V and 3 bases from J, leaving 13 bases between. The CDR3 DNA reads as TGTGCCGCGGGCGGGGAATACTATGGCTACACCTTC. Protein sequence: CAAGGEYYGYTF.

The sample holds many counts of this clonotype. The genes are TRBV6-2 or TRBV6-3 and TRBJ1-1; 9 nucleotides align to TRBD1. Germline V gene lookup returns CDR1 MNHEY and CDR2 SVGEGT. The CDR3 is 13 amino acids. V shed 7 bases and J 5 bases; nucleotides not matched to a gene: 5. The CDR3 region has the DNA TGTGCCAGCACGGGACAGGGAAGGACTGAAGCTTTCTTT. Its translation is CASTGQGRTEAFF.

The chain carries TRBV20-1 and TRBJ1-1, with 8 bases identical to TRBD1. The germline V gene has CDR1 DFQATT and CDR2 SNEGSKA (reference sequence). The CDR3 runs to 13 residues. Trimming cost V 6 bases and J 2 bases; bases outside gene matches: 5. The CDR3 DNA is TGCAGTGCGTTACAGGGGGAAAACACTGAAGCTTTCTTT. It codes for CSALQGENTEAFF.

This clonotype occurred many times. The rearrangement uses TRBV7-2 and TRBJ2-7; the match to TRBD1 covers 8 bases. J lost 6 bases, V lost 5 bases, and 6 bases had no gene match. Per germline, CDR1 SGHTA and CDR2 FQGNSA. The CDR3 consists of 13 residues. The chain's CDR3 is CASSLDRVGEQYF. The CDR3, as DNA: TGTGCCAGCAGCCTGGACAGGGTCGGCGAGCAGTACTTC.

This clonotype was seen ten or more times. The rearrangement links TRBV10-3 to TRBJ1-3, with D possibly TRBD1 on 6 matching bases. CDR1 is ENHRY, CDR2 SYGVKD, per germline. The CDR3 is 15 amino acids. V was pared by 3 bases and J by 0 bases, with 9 bases between. CDR3 amino acids: CAISEGGNSGNTIYF. DNA of the CDR3: TGTGCCATCAGTGAAGGGGGGAACTCTGGAAACACCATATATTTT.

This clonotype was seen at least ten times. This sequence joins TRBV6-2 or TRBV6-3 and TRBJ2-7; D might be TRBD2 (6 bases). Trimming removed 4 bases from V and 1 base from J, with 20 bases in between. Germline lookup yields CDR1 MNHEY and CDR2 SVGEGT. The CDR3 totals 17 residues. Written as DNA, the CDR3 is TGTGCCAGCAGTTCCGGGGAAGGAGGGAGAGTGTCCTACGAGCAGTACTTC. Translated: CASSSGEGGRVSYEQYF.

This clonotype has only a few counts. This chain links TRBV19 with TRBJ1-5; possible D gene TRBD1, 5 bases. The CDR3 is made up of 16 amino acids. Germline V lookup: CDR1 LNHDA, CDR2 SQIVND (reference sequence). V gave up 3 bases and J gave up 4 bases, with 16 bases separating them. The CDR3 nucleotides read TGTGCCAGTAGTATTGAAGAGTTTTGGGGGAATCAGCCCCAGCATTTT. This encodes CASSIEEFWGNQPQHF.

This clonotype was counted many times. The chain employs TRBV29-1 and TRBJ2-7; D is ambiguous. The germline V gene encodes CDR1 SQVTM and CDR2 ANQGSEA. Trimming removed 0 bases from V and 3 bases from J, with 6 bases in between. This CDR3 has 12 residues. As DNA, the CDR3 is TGCAGCGTTGAAGAGGGAATCTACGAGCAGTACTTC. Translating it yields CSVEEGIYEQYF.

At least ten counts were recorded for this clonotype. V usage is TRBV7-3 and J usage is TRBJ1-2; D call uncertain. Germline CDR1 is SGHTA and CDR2 is FQGTGA. CDR3 size: 13 residues. V was trimmed by 0 bases and J by 7 bases, leaving 9 bases between them. The CDR3 reads CASSLTGEGGYTF. CDR3 nucleotides: TGTGCCAGCAGCTTAACCGGTGAGGGTGGCTACACCTTC. Combining the CDR3 with reference TRBV7-3 and TRBJ1-2 gives the whole variable domain GAGVSQTPSNKVTEKGKYVELRCDPISGHTALYWYRQSLGQGPEFLIYFQGTGAADDSGLPNDRFFAVRPEGSVSTLKIQRTERGDSAVYLCASSLTGEGGYTFGSGTRLTVV.

This clonotype has at least ten counts. The chain employs TRBV12-3 or TRBV12-4 and TRBJ1-2; D perhaps matches TRBD1 (6 bases). V gave up 0 bases and J gave up 4 bases, with 12 bases separating them. The CDR3 extends over 15 amino acids. As DNA, the CDR3 is TGTGCCAGCAGTTTAGCCCACAGGGCAAGCTATGGCTACACCTTC. It is translated as CASSLAHRASYGYTF.

This clonotype was counted many times. The CDR3: CASSSSGNTIPSGEQYF. Written as DNA, the CDR3 is TGTGCCAGCAGCTCGTCGGGCAACACAATCCCCTCGGGTGAGCAGTACTTC. The rearrangement links TRBV7-8 to TRBJ2-7; D remains ambiguous. Trimming stripped 4 bases from V and 7 bases from J, with 26 bases between. This CDR3 spans 17 amino acids. Germline loops: CDR1 SGHVS, CDR2 FQNEAQ. Together with reference TRBV7-8 and TRBJ2-7, the CDR3 gives the full variable domain: GAGVSQSPRYKVAKRGQDVALRCDPISGHVSLFWYQQALGQGPEFLTYFQNEAQLDKSGLPSDRFFAERPEGSVSTLKIQRTQQEDSAVYLCASSSSGNTIPSGEQYFGPGTRLTVT.

The table lists this clonotype with many counts. The conserved phenylalanine or tryptophan normally closing the CDR3 is absent here, so this likely arose from a read error. The chain recombines TRBV20-1 with TRBJ2-7, with 7 nucleotides matching TRBD2. The CDR3 runs 12 residues. CDR1 and CDR2 from the germline V gene are DFQATT and SNEGSKA (reference sequence). The J segment lost 3 bases and the V segment lost 2 bases, leaving 1 base of the junction unmatched. CDR3 sequence reads: CSARLADYEQYL. The DNA of the CDR3 is TGCAGTGCTAGACTAGCGGACTACGAGCAGTACCTC.

This clonotype was seen many times. This chain connects TRBV11-2 to TRBJ2-5; D is undetermined. Germline V lookup: CDR1 SGHAT, CDR2 FQNNGV. V was clipped by 3 bases and J by 5 bases, with 13 bases between them. CDR3 length: 14 residues. The chain's CDR3 is CASSFGSVVETQYF. CDR3 sequence (DNA): TGTGCCAGCAGCTTTGGTAGTGTTGTTGAGACCCAGTACTTC.

In its sample, this clonotype was seen many times. This chain joins TRBV28 and TRBJ1-1; weak D call: TRBD1 (5 bases). Trimming removed 5 bases from V and 1 base from J, with 17 bases in between. CDR1 MDHEN and CDR2 SYDVKM come from the germline V gene. The CDR3 covers 16 residues. Here the CDR3 reads CASSPGTGSTNTEAFF. CDR3 DNA sequence: TGTGCCAGCAGTCCCGGGACGGGGTCTACGAACACTGAAGCTTTCTTT.

Ten or more counts support this clonotype. The rearrangement links TRBV15 to TRBJ1-2; no clear D. V was trimmed by 4 bases and J by 4 bases, leaving 16 bases between them. This CDR3 region has 15 residues. Germline V gene data show CDR1 as LNHNV and CDR2 as YYDKDF (reference sequence). The CDR3 protein is CATSTTGGAVYGYTF. In DNA form, the CDR3 reads TGTGCCACCAGCACCACCGGTGGCGCAGTCTATGGCTACACCTTC.

This clonotype has ten or more counts. The chain employs TRBV6-1 and TRBJ1-1, with D perhaps TRBD1 (6 bases). From germline, CDR1 is MNHNS and CDR2 SASEGT. V lost 2 bases and J lost 5, with 9 bases in between. CDR3 length: 13 residues. The CDR3 sequence: CASSERGATEAFF. DNA of the CDR3: TGTGCCAGCAGTGAACGGGGGGCAACTGAAGCTTTCTTT.

This clonotype was seen more than once but under ten times. The chain recombines TRBV20-1 with TRBJ2-5, with 12 bases identical to TRBD2. CDR3 length: 17 amino acids. Germline CDR1 and CDR2: DFQATT and SNEGSKA (reference sequence). V shed 0 bases, J shed 8 bases, and the junction held 13 bases outside the gene matches. The CDR3 sequence is CSARDLLAGGFLGTQYF. The CDR3 bases are TGCAGTGCTAGAGATTTACTAGCGGGAGGTTTTCTAGGAACCCAGTACTTC.

In its sample, this clonotype was seen many times. The chain combines TRBV7-9 with TRBJ1-2, with a weak D call TRBD1 (5 bases). CDR3 length: 15 residues. Trimming took 5 bases from V and 7 from J, leaving 20 bases between them. Germline CDR1 is SEHNR and CDR2 is FQNEAQ (reference sequence). In nucleotides, the CDR3 is TGTGCCAGCAGCACCCAACTCAGGGAATCTAGTGGCTACACCTTC. This encodes CASSTQLRESSGYTF.

The sample holds many counts of this clonotype. V and J are TRBV5-1 and TRBJ1-2, with 7 bases matching TRBD1. V was clipped by 0 bases and J by 4 bases; unmatched bases: 0. Germline V CDR1 and CDR2: SGHRS, YFSETQ. The CDR3 has 13 amino acids. This CDR3 reads CASSLGDSYGYTF. The CDR3 DNA reads TGCGCCAGCAGCTTGGGGGACAGCTATGGCTACACCTTC.

This clonotype was recorded many times. The chain links TRBV19 to TRBJ1-5; 8 bases align to TRBD1. This CDR3 comprises 14 residues. The V gene's germline CDR1 is LNHDA and CDR2 SQIVND (reference sequence). CDR3 loop: CAAQGGESNQPQHF. The CDR3 DNA follows: TGTGCAGCACAGGGGGGGGAAAGCAATCAGCCCCAGCATTTT.

This clonotype appeared many times. V and J are TRBV12-3 or TRBV12-4 and TRBJ2-7, with D perhaps assigned TRBD1 or TRBD2 (6 bases each). This CDR3 contains 14 residues. V shed 3 bases and J shed 6 bases, with 15 bases lying between them. CDR3 coding DNA: TGTGCCAGCAGTTTTGGACCGGGGGCGAGCGAGCAGTACTTC. This translates into CASSFGPGASEQYF.